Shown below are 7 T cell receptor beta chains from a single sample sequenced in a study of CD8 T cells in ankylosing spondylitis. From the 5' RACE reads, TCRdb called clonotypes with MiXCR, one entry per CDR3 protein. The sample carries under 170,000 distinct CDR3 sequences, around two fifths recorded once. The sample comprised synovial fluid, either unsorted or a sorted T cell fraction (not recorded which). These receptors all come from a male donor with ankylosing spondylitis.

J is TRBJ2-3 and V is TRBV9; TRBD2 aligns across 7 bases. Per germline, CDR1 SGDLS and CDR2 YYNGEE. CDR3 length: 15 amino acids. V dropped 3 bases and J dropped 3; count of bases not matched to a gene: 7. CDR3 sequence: CASSGAGFRTDTQYF. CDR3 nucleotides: TGTGCCAGCAGCGGAGCGGGATTTAGGACAGATACGCAGTATTTT.

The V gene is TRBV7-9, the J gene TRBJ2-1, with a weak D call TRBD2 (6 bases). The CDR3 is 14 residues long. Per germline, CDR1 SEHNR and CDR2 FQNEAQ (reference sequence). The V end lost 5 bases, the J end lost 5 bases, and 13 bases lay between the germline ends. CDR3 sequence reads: CASSLGRQHNEQFF. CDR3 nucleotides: TGTGCCAGCAGCCTGGGGAGGCAACACAATGAGCAGTTCTTC.

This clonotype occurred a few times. The CDR3: CASSQWVGNTEAFF. DNA for the CDR3: TGCGCCAGCAGCCAATGGGTGGGGAACACTGAAGCTTTCTTT. This chain connects TRBV4-3 to TRBJ1-1, with D uncertain. Per the germline V gene, CDR1 is LGHNA and CDR2 is YSLEER. V lost 2 bases and J lost 1, with 8 bases in between. The CDR3 extends over 14 amino acids.

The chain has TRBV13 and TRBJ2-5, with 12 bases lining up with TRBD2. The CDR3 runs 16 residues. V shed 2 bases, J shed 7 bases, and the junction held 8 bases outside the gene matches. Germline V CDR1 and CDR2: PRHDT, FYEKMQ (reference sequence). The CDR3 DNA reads TGTGCCAGCAGCTTATCTAGCGGGGGGGTCCAGGGGACCCAGTACTTC. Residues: CASSLSSGGVQGTQYF.

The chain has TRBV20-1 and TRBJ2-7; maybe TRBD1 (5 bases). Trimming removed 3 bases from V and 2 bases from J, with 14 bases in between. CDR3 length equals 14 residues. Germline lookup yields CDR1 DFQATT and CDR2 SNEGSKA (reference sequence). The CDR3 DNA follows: TGCAGTGCTAGTCCTTGGCAGGGCACCTACGAGCAGTACTTC. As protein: CSASPWQGTYEQYF.

CDR3 DNA sequence: TGTGCCAGCAGTTTGGGGAGGAACACTGAAGCTTTCTTT. Translation gives CASSLGRNTEAFF. This chain connects TRBV27 to TRBJ1-1; D not certain. Germline-derived CDR1 and CDR2 are MNHEY and SMNVEV (reference sequence). CDR3 length equals 13 residues. The germline V and J ends were trimmed by 3 bases and 1 base, with 6 bases remaining between them.

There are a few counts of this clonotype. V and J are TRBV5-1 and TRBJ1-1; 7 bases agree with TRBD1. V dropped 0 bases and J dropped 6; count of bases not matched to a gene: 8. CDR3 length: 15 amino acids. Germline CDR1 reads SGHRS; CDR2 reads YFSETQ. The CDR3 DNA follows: TGCGCCAGCAGCTTGGCCGACAGGGATGACCCTGAAGCTTTCTTT. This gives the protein CASSLADRDDPEAFF.